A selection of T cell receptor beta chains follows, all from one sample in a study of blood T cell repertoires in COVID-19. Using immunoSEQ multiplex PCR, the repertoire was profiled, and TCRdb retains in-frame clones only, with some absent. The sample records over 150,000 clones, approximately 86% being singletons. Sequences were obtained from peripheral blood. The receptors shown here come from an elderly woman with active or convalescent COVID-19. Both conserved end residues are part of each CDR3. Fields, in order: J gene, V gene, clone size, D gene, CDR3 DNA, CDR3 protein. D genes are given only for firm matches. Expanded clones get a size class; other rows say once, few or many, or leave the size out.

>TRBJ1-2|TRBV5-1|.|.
TGCGCCAGCAGCTTAGAGGGTTGGGGCTACACCTTC
CASSLEGWGYTF
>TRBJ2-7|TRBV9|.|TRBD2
TGTGCCAGCAGCGTAGGGCATACGTCGACTAGCGGGAGACACGAGCAGTACTTC
CASSVGHTSTSGRHEQYF
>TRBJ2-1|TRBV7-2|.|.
TGTGCCAGCAGCGCCCGCCGGACAGCTTTGCATGAGCAGTTCTTC
CASSARRTALHEQFF
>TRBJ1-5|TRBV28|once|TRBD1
TGTGCCAGCCTCAGGGGACAGAGCAATCAGCCCCAGCATTTT
CASLRGQSNQPQHF
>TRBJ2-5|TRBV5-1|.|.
TGCGCCAGCAGCCACGGAGGGGCAGGGGGCCAAGAGACCCAGTACTTC
CASSHGGAGGQETQYF
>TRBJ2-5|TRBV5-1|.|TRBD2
TGCGCCAGCAGAGGGACTAGCAGCCCAGAGACCCAGTACTTC
CASRGTSSPETQYF
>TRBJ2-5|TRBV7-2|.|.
TGTGCCAGCAGCTTCCTCCGAGAGACCCAGTACTTC
CASSFLRETQYF
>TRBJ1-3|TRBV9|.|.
TGTGCCAGCAGCGTAGATCAGGTTACCTCTGGAAACACCATATATTTT
CASSVDQVTSGNTIYF
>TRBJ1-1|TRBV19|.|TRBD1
TGTGCCAGTAGCCGGGACAGGGTGACTGAAGCTTTCTTT
CASSRDRVTEAFF
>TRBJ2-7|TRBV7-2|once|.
TGTGCCAGCAGCTTAGTTGACGGAGCCTACGAGCAGTACTTC
CASSLVDGAYEQYF
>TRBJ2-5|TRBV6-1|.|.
TGTGCCAGCAGTGACGCTGGGCAGGCGGAGACCCAGTACTTC
CASSDAGQAETQYF
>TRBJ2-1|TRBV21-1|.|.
TGTGCCAGCAGCACCTTCTTCAACGACAGGGCTCTCGGTGAGCAGTTCTTC
CASSTFFNDRALGEQFF
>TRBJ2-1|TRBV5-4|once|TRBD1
TGTGCCAGCAGCTTCGGACAGGTCTGGAATGAGCAGTTCTTC
CASSFGQVWNEQFF
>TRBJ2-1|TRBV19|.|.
TGTGCCAGTACCCCCCTGAGGACCCCGGGAGTAAGCTCCTACAATGAGCAGTTCTTC
CASTPLRTPGVSSYNEQFF
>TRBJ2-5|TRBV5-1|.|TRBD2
TGCGCCAGCAGCCCGGGGACTAGCGGGAGGGCCGCAGAGACCCAGTACTTC
CASSPGTSGRAAETQYF